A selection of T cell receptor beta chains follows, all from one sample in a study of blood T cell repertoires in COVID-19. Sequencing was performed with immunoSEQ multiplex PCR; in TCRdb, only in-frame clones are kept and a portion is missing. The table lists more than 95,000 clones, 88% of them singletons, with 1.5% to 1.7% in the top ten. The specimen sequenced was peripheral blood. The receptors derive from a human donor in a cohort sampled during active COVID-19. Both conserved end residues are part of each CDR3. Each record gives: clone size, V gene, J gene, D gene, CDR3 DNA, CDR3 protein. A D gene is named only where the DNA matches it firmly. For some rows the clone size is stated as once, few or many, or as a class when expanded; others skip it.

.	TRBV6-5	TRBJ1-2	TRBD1	TGTGCCAGTACAAACAGGGGGTTTTATGGCTACACCTTC	CASTNRGFYGYTF
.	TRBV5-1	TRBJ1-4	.	TGCGCCAGCAGCTTGGGGAGTAATGAAAAACTGTTTTTT	CASSLGSNEKLFF
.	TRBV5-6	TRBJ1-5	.	TGTGCCAGCAGCAAAGAGGCGGGGGCCCGGCAGCCCCAGCATTTT	CASSKEAGARQPQHF
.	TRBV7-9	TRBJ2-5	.	TGTGCCAGCAGCTTATCGGAGACCCAGTACTTC	CASSLSETQYF
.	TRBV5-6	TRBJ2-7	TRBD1	TGTGCCAGCAGCTTCGGGACAGGGGTTTACGAGCAGTACTTC	CASSFGTGVYEQYF
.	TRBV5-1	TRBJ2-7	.	TGCGCCAGCAGCCCCCGGGACAACTCCTACGAGCAGTACTTC	CASSPRDNSYEQYF
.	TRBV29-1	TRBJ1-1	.	TGCAGCGTTGTTAGACAGGTGAACACTGAAGCTTTCTTT	CSVVRQVNTEAFF
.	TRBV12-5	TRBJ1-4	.	TGTGCTAGTGCCCACGAAGCGGGTCGACCGGGTACAGAAAAACTGTTTTTT	CASAHEAGRPGTEKLFF
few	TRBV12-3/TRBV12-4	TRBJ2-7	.	TGTGCCAGCAGTTTGAGGGTTGACGAGCAGTACTTC	CASSLRVDEQYF
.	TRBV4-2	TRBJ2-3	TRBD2	TGTGCCAGCAGCCAGGGACTAGCGGGCCTCACAGATACGCAGTATTTT	CASSQGLAGLTDTQYF
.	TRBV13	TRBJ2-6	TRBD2	TGTGCCAGCAGCTTACGCGGGGGTGGAAGGGCTGGGGCCAACGTCCTGACTTTC	CASSLRGGGRAGANVLTF
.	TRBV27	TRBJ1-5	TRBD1	TGTGCCAGCAGACGGGACAGGGGGAATCAGCCCCAGCATTTT	CASRRDRGNQPQHF
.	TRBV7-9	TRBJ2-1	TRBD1	TGTGCCAGCAGCTTAGAAGGGACAGGGGTTAATGAGCAGTTCTTC	CASSLEGTGVNEQFF
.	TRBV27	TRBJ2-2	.	TGTGCCAGCAGTTCCAGCGCTGAGGCGGTGGTGGGGGAGCTGTTTTTT	CASSSSAEAVVGELFF
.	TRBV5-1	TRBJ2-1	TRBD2	TGCGCCAGCAGAACCCGGACTAGCGGGAGCGGAGACAATGAGCAGTTCTTC	CASRTRTSGSGDNEQFF
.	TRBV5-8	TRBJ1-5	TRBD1	TGTGCCAGCAGCTTGGAGCCGGGACAGAAACATCAGCCCCAGCATTTT	CASSLEPGQKHQPQHF
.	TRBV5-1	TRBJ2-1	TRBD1	TGCGCCAGCAGCTTCCAGGACAGGGTAAATGAGCAGTTCTTC	CASSFQDRVNEQFF
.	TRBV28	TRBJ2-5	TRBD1	TGTGCCAGCAGTTTACTATCCGGACAGGGCCTAGGACGAGAGACCCAGTACTTC	CASSLLSGQGLGRETQYF
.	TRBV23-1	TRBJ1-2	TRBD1	TGCGCCAGCAGTCACGCGGGACAGGCGAACTATGGCTACACCTTC	CASSHAGQANYGYTF
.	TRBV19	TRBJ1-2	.	TGTGCCAGTAGTATAGCCGACAGGTTAACCTATGGCTACACCTTC	CASSIADRLTYGYTF
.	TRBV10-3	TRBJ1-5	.	TGTGCCATCAGAGACAGTCTTAATCAGCCCCAGCATTTT	CAIRDSLNQPQHF
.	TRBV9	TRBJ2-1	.	TGTGCCAGCAGCGTAGATTCGGGTGGGAGCTATCTGGGTTCGGAGCAGTTCTTC	CASSVDSGGSYLGSEQFF
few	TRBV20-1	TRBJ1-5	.	TGCAGTGCTAGTGGGGTCGGGGGCAATCAGCCCCAGCATTTT	CSASGVGGNQPQHF
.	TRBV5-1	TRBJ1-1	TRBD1	TGCGCCAGCAGCGAGGGACCACAGGGGATTCCCTCTCTCACTGAAGCTTTCTTT	CASSEGPQGIPSLTEAFF
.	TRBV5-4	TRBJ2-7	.	TGTGCCAGCAGCTTGGCCAACAACTACGAGCAGTACTTC	CASSLANNYEQYF
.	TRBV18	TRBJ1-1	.	TGTGCCAGCTCACCATCATTTCGGGGTCTTGAAGCTTTCTTT	CASSPSFRGLEAFF
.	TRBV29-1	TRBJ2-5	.	TGCAGCGTGGCTAGTCATCAAGAGACCCAGTACTTC	CSVASHQETQYF
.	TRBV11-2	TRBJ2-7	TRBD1	TGTGCCAGCAGTCTACCCCGGGGACAGGGACCCTACGAGCAGTACTTC	CASSLPRGQGPYEQYF
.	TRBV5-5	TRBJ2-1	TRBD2	TGTGCCAGCAGCCCACTAGCGGGAGCGATCAATGAGCAGTTCTTC	CASSPLAGAINEQFF
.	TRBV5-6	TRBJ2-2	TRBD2	TGTGCCAGCAGCTCTGGCGGGGGGGCAAGCGGGGAGCTGTTTTTT	CASSSGGGASGELFF
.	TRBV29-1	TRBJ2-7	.	TGCAGCGCGGGCCAACAGCCCTCTGTTCGCGAGCAGTACTTC	CSAGQQPSVREQYF
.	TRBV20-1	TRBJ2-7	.	TGCAGTGCTAGTTCAGGTCTGGGGCCAGTGGGCGACGAGCAGTACTTC	CSASSGLGPVGDEQYF
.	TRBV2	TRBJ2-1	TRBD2	TGTGCCAGCAGTGTCCTGACTAGCGGGAGGGTCTTCAATGAGCAGTTCTTC	CASSVLTSGRVFNEQFF
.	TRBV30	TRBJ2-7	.	TGTGCCTGGACACTGAGCTCCTACGAGCAGTACTTC	CAWTLSSYEQYF
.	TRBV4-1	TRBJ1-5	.	TGCGCCAGCAGCCAAGAGACGGGGGGACAGCCCCAGCATTTT	CASSQETGGQPQHF
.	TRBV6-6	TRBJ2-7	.	TGTGCCAGCAGTCCAACCCTCTCCGGAGCGTTCACCTACGAGCAGTACTTC	CASSPTLSGAFTYEQYF
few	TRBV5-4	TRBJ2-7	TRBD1	TGTGCCTCCGGACAGGAGTCCTACGAGCAGTACTTC	CASGQESYEQYF
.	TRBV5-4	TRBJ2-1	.	TGTGCCAGCAGCTTTGGCGGAATGGAGCAGTTCTTC	CASSFGGMEQFF
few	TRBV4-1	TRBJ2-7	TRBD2	TGCGCCAGCAGCCGGACCACGGGACTAGCGGGACGGTACTTC	CASSRTTGLAGRYF
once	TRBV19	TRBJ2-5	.	TGTGCCAGTAACGACCGGGACACCCAAGAGACCCAGTACTTC	CASNDRDTQETQYF
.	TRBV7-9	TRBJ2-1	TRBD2	TGTGCCAGCTCCCCCGGCCGGGAGGCCTCCTACAATGAGCAGTTCTTC	CASSPGREASYNEQFF
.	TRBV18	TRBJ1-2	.	TGTGCCAGCTCACCAGGGGCGATTAACTATGGCTACACCTTC	CASSPGAINYGYTF
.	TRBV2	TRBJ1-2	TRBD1	TGTGCCAGCAGTCAGGACAGGGACTATGGCTACACCTTC	CASSQDRDYGYTF
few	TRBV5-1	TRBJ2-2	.	TGCGCCAGCAGGGAGACAGTGAGCACCGGGGAGCTGTTTTTT	CASRETVSTGELFF
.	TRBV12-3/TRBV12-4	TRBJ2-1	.	TGTGCCAGCAGTTTAAACAGGGTTAATGAGCAGTTCTTC	CASSLNRVNEQFF
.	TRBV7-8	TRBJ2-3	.	TGTGCCAGCAGCTTAGCGGCCTCCGCGGGGTATACAGATACGCAGTATTTT	CASSLAASAGYTDTQYF
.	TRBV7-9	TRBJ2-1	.	TGTGCCAGCAGCCCCAGGGTCCGCTCCTACAATGAGCAGTTCTTC	CASSPRVRSYNEQFF
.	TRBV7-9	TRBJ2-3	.	TGTGCCAGCAGCTTAGCGGACAGCTACCTTAGCACAGATACGCAGTATTTT	CASSLADSYLSTDTQYF
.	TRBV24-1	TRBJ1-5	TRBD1	TGTGCCACCAGTGATAGCCGGGACAGAACCAATCAGCCCCAGCATTTT	CATSDSRDRTNQPQHF
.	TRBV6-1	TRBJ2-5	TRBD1	TGTGCCAGCAGTGAAAGGTCAGGGGGAGCAGAGACCCAGTACTTC	CASSERSGGAETQYF
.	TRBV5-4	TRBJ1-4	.	TGTGCCAGCAGCTTGGAGCCCGCAGGTGAAAAACTGTTTTTT	CASSLEPAGEKLFF
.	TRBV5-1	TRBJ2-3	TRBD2	TGCGCCAGCCGGGGACTAGCGGCTAGCACAGATACGCAGTATTTT	CASRGLAASTDTQYF
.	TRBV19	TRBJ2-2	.	TGTGCCAGTAGTTTGGAGGCCGGGGAGCTGTTTTTT	CASSLEAGELFF
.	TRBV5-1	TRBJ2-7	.	TGCGCCAGCAGCTTGGAGTACAGTTCCTACGAGCAGTACTTC	CASSLEYSSYEQYF
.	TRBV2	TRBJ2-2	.	TGTGCCAGCAGTGAAAGACAGTTGACCGGGGAGCTGTTTTTT	CASSERQLTGELFF